These 31 T cell receptor beta chains were all obtained from the same sample, sequenced in a study of immune evolution from preneoplasia to lung adenocarcinoma (dated by TCRdb to the early 2020s). The library was made by the immunoSEQ multiplex PCR assay. This immuneACCESS table, as held by TCRdb, lists in-frame sequences with V and J called but not all clones. Of the missing ones, under half trace to an unresolved V gene in checked studies; the others have no known cause. In this sample the table shows around 11,000 clones, roughly 85% of which occur a single time. Approximately 1.5% of the sample comes from the top ten. The specimen sequenced was FFPE minimally invasive lung adenocarcinoma tissue. The cell subset or site label corresponds to: micro-invasive lung adenocarcinoma (MIA). The source is a person aged 70 to 85 with lung adenocarcinoma.

The gene calls are TRBV11-3 and TRBJ2-5; 7 bases line up with TRBD1. The V gene end was trimmed by 5 bases and the J gene end by 3 bases; junction bases not matched to a gene: 3. From germline, CDR1 is SGHNT and CDR2 YENEEA. The CDR3 length is 13 residues. The CDR3 region is CASSPGTEETQYF. The DNA of the CDR3 is TGTGCCAGCAGCCCCGGGACAGAAGAGACCCAGTACTTC.

A single count supports this clone. The chain recombines TRBV30 with TRBJ1-1, with 7 bases that match TRBD1. V shed 5 bases, J shed 4 bases, and the junction held 4 bases outside the gene matches. The CDR3 is made up of 12 amino acids. Germline loops: CDR1 GTSNPN, CDR2 SVGIG (reference sequence). The CDR3 region has the DNA TGTGCCTGGGACAGGGAGGGCACTGAAGCTTTCTTT. Protein: CAWDREGTEAFF.

The chain employs TRBV4-1 and TRBJ2-7; the D gene is possibly TRBD2 (5 bases). V was clipped by 1 base and J by 2 bases, with 24 bases between them. The V gene's germline CDR1 is MGHRA and CDR2 YSYEKL. This CDR3 spans 19 amino acids. The CDR3 spells CASSQVGPRLVDYTYEQYF. CDR3 DNA sequence: TGCGCCAGCAGCCAAGTAGGCCCTCGGCTAGTCGACTATACCTACGAGCAGTACTTC.

J is TRBJ2-1 and V is TRBV11-2; 8 bases are a match to TRBD1. Per germline, CDR1 SGHAT and CDR2 FQNNGV. This CDR3 contains 15 residues. The junction had 6 bases not matched to a gene; V was cut back by 5 bases and J by 3 bases. The CDR3 DNA is TGTGCCAGCAGCCCCGGACAGGGATTCTACAATGAGCAGTTCTTC. This encodes CASSPGQGFYNEQFF.

V gene TRBV9 combines with J gene TRBJ1-2, with D perhaps matching TRBD1 (6 bases). The V end was cut by 2 bases, the J end by 6 bases, with 14 bases between. CDR1 is SGDLS and CDR2 is YYNGEE in the germline V gene. This CDR3 is built from 14 residues. For the CDR3, the DNA is TGTGCCAGCAGCGTCGACGGGCCAGGGGATGGCTACACCTTC. It yields the protein CASSVDGPGDGYTF.

The V call is TRBV18, the J call TRBJ2-5, with a possible D match to TRBD1 (8 bases). The germline V gene encodes CDR1 KGHSH and CDR2 LQKENI. CDR3 length: 15 amino acids. The V end lost 4 bases, the J end lost 5 bases, and 17 bases lay between the germline ends. Here the CDR3 DNA reads TGTGCCAGCTCACTTGGACAGGGAGGGTTGGAGACCCAGTACTTC. This sequence encodes CASSLGQGGLETQYF.

CDR3 coding DNA: TGCGCCAGCGGAAGGGGGCACACCGGGGAGCTGTTTTTT. Translation gives CASGRGHTGELFF. V usage is TRBV10-1 and J usage is TRBJ2-2; 7 bases are shared with TRBD1. V lost 8 bases, J lost 3 bases, and 3 bases stayed unmatched. Germline loops: CDR1 WNHNN, CDR2 SYGVQD (reference sequence). CDR3 size: 13 residues.

This chain links TRBV9 with TRBJ2-1, with D unresolved. Germline loops: CDR1 SGDLS, CDR2 YYNGEE. The CDR3 covers 14 residues. Between the trimmed V and J ends, which lost 1 base and 2 bases, there was a span of 7 bases. The CDR3 here is CASSVSRTYNEQFF. CDR3 DNA: TGTGCCAGCAGCGTAAGCCGAACCTACAATGAGCAGTTCTTC.

The chain recombines TRBV7-2 with TRBJ2-2; TRBD2 aligns across 7 bases. Trimming at V came to 2 bases and at J to 5 bases, leaving 8 bases not matched to a gene. This CDR3 contains 16 residues. Germline V gene sequence: CDR1 SGHTA, CDR2 FQGNSA. DNA of the CDR3: TGTGCCAGCAGCTTATCTGCGGGGGTGAGAACCGGGGAGCTGTTTTTT. Its translation is CASSLSAGVRTGELFF. The variable domain in full, with the rest retrieved from reference TRBV7-2 and TRBJ2-2, is GAGVSQSPSNKVTEKGKDVELRCDPISGHTALYWYRQSLGQGLEFLIYFQGNSAPDKSGLPSDRFSAERTGGSVSTLTIQRTQQEDSAVYLCASSLSAGVRTGELFFGEGSRLTVL.

The chain joins TRBV10-2 to TRBJ1-1; D is uncertain. The CDR3 spans 13 residues. The germline V gene has CDR1 WSHSY and CDR2 SAAADI. V lost 6 bases and J lost 0, with 8 bases in between. CDR3 in DNA: TGCGCCAGCAGCAATTACATGAACACTGAAGCTTTCTTT. It translates to CASSNYMNTEAFF.

V is TRBV9 and J is TRBJ2-1; D is unclear. The CDR3 sequence is 13 residues long. The germline gives CDR1 SGDLS, CDR2 YYNGEE. V was pared by 0 bases and J by 6 bases, with 7 bases between. The CDR3: CASSVGQLNEQFF. CDR3 sequence (DNA): TGTGCCAGCAGCGTAGGCCAACTCAATGAGCAGTTCTTC.

The J gene is TRBJ1-6, the V gene TRBV5-1, with 7 nucleotides matching TRBD1. Germline V lookup: CDR1 SGHRS, CDR2 YFSETQ. V was clipped by 4 bases and J by 8 bases; unmatched bases: 12. This CDR3 is 16 amino acids long. CDR3 nucleotide sequence: TGCGCCAGCAGCGACCAAAACAGGGGCGCCGATTCACCCCTCCACTTT. It codes for CASSDQNRGADSPLHF.

This clone was observed a single time. This chain uses TRBV23-1 with TRBJ1-1; D unresolved. TRBV23-1 is filed as an ORF, its function uncertain. The CDR3 loop spans 11 amino acids. With 2 bases removed from V and 6 bases from J, the gap between germline ends came to 4 bases. The CDR3 loop is CASSQTAEAFF. DNA for the CDR3: TGCGCCAGCAGTCAAACAGCTGAAGCTTTCTTT.

V gene TRBV25-1 combines with J gene TRBJ1-4; 7 nucleotides line up with TRBD1. CDR1 is MGHDK and CDR2 is SYGVNS in the germline V gene. CDR3 size: 16 residues. V was pared by 5 bases and J by 0 bases, with 6 bases of the junction left unmatched. Here the CDR3 reads CASSKGGTATNEKLFF. DNA for the CDR3: TGTGCCAGCAGTAAAGGGGGCACGGCAACTAATGAAAAACTGTTTTTT.

The gene calls are TRBV29-1 and TRBJ2-3; 11 nucleotides line up with TRBD2. This CDR3 has 15 residues. V shed 4 bases and J 4 bases; nucleotides not matched to a gene: 7. Germline CDR1 and CDR2: SQVTM and ANQGSEA. CDR3 amino acids: CSVVTSGGRADTQYF. Here the CDR3 DNA reads TGCAGCGTTGTAACTAGCGGGGGTAGGGCAGATACGCAGTATTTT.

The chain links TRBV9 to TRBJ1-4, with 10 bases fitting TRBD1. The CDR3 contains 14 residues. Germline lookup yields CDR1 SGDLS and CDR2 YYNGEE. The trim removed 0 bases at V and 7 bases at J, leaving 0 bases unmatched. CDR3 residues: CASSVGQGAEKLFF. Here the CDR3 DNA reads TGTGCCAGCAGCGTAGGACAGGGGGCTGAAAAACTGTTTTTT. The variable domain in full, completed from reference TRBV9 and TRBJ1-4, reads DSGVTQTPKHLITATGQRVTLRCSPRSGDLSVYWYQQSLDQGLQFLIQYYNGEERAKGNILERFSAQQFPDLHSELNLSSLELGDSALYFCASSVGQGAEKLFFGSGTQLSVL.

This clone occurred once. A read error may produce the germline difference seen at one junction end. J is TRBJ2-3 and V is TRBV4-1; 10 bases are a match to TRBD1. Looked up from germline, CDR1 is MGHRA and CDR2 is YSYEKL. This CDR3 contains 13 residues. This CDR3 is CASSQGTGQGNDF. DNA of the CDR3: TGCGCCAGCAGCCAAGGAACGGGACAGGGGAATGATTTT.

The chain combines TRBV19 with TRBJ1-2; a possible D gene is TRBD1 (5 bases). This CDR3 region has 14 residues. Germline V gene lookup returns CDR1 LNHDA and CDR2 SQIVND (reference sequence). Trimming took off 2 bases at V and 4 bases at J, with 11 bases between the two ends. The CDR3 loop reads CASSIPGIVYGYTF. CDR3 nucleotides: TGTGCCAGTAGTATACCAGGGATAGTCTATGGCTACACCTTC. The full variable domain, completed using reference TRBV19 and TRBJ1-2, is DGGITQSPKYLFRKEGQNVTLSCEQNLNHDAMYWYRQDPGQGLRLIYYSQIVNDFQKGDIAEGYSVSREKKESFPLTVTSAQKNPTAFYLCASSIPGIVYGYTFGSGTRLTVV.

The chain joins TRBV30 to TRBJ1-2, with D perhaps TRBD1 (6 bases). Germline-derived CDR1 and CDR2 are GTSNPN and SVGIG (reference sequence). Trimming took 2 bases from V and 8 from J, leaving 12 bases between them. The CDR3 consists of 12 residues. Here the CDR3 reads CAWSRRRGGYTF. The CDR3 coding sequence is TGTGCCTGGAGTCGAAGGAGGGGGGGCTACACCTTC.

This chain connects TRBV2 to TRBJ1-1; TRBD1 agrees at 7 bases. The germline V gene encodes CDR1 SNHLY and CDR2 FYNNEI. The V segment lost 4 bases and the J segment 10 bases; nucleotides outside the gene matches: 6. This CDR3 is built from 12 residues. DNA of the CDR3: TGTGCCAGCAGTGGGGGACAGAGCGGAGCTTTCTTT. It encodes CASSGGQSGAFF.

In its sample, this clone was seen a few times. The V gene is TRBV11-2, the J gene TRBJ1-2; TRBD1 might be the D (6 bases). The CDR3 extends over 16 amino acids. The V and J ends lost 0 bases and 7 bases respectively, with 18 bases between them. Germline lookup yields CDR1 SGHAT and CDR2 FQNNGV. CDR3: CASSLDRGSIAFGYTF. Here the CDR3 DNA reads TGTGCCAGCAGCTTAGATAGGGGGAGTATCGCTTTTGGCTACACCTTC.

This chain joins TRBV6-4 and TRBJ2-7; D remains ambiguous. Germline CDR1 is MRHNA and CDR2 is SNTAGT. The germline V and J ends were trimmed by 0 bases and 2 bases, with 17 bases remaining between them. The CDR3 is made up of 17 amino acids. The CDR3, as DNA: TGTGCCAGCAGTGACTCGCGCTATGAGACTTGCACCTACGAGCAGTACTTC. Its translation: CASSDSRYETCTYEQYF.

This chain connects TRBV15 to TRBJ2-1; 12 bases line up with TRBD2. This CDR3 is built from 14 residues. V lost 6 bases to trimming and J lost 7 bases; unmatched junction nucleotides: 4. Germline V lookup: CDR1 LNHNV, CDR2 YYDKDF (reference sequence). CDR3 in amino acids: CATRGTSGFNEQFF. Written as DNA, the CDR3 is TGTGCCACCAGAGGGACTAGCGGGTTTAATGAGCAGTTCTTC. Full variable domain (rest looked up from reference TRBV15 and TRBJ2-1): DAMVIQNPRYQVTQFGKPVTLSCSQTLNHNVMYWYQQKSSQAPKLLFHYYDKDFNNEADTPDNFQSRRPNTSFCFLDIRSPGLGDTAMYLCATRGTSGFNEQFFGPGTRLTVL.

The chain combines TRBV7-8 with TRBJ1-1; the D is unclear. Trimming left V 5 bases short and J 4 bases short, with 11 bases between. Germline V gene lookup returns CDR1 SGHVS and CDR2 FQNEAQ. The CDR3 has 13 residues. CDR3 amino acids: CASSLDWVTEAFF. DNA of the CDR3: TGTGCCAGCAGCCTCGATTGGGTCACTGAAGCTTTCTTT. Full variable domain (remainder filled in from reference TRBV7-8 and TRBJ1-1): GAGVSQSPRYKVAKRGQDVALRCDPISGHVSLFWYQQALGQGPEFLTYFQNEAQLDKSGLPSDRFFAERPEGSVSTLKIQRTQQEDSAVYLCASSLDWVTEAFFGQGTRLTVV.

This sequence joins TRBV2 and TRBJ2-7; perhaps TRBD1 as D (6 bases). The V end was cut by 6 bases, the J end by 0 bases, with 15 bases between. CDR3 length equals 15 residues. In germline, CDR1 is SNHLY, CDR2 FYNNEI. As DNA, the CDR3 is TGTGCCAGCAGGCGGACAGACCTAGACTCCTACGAGCAGTACTTC. This encodes CASRRTDLDSYEQYF.

The chain carries TRBV4-1 and TRBJ2-5, with a weak D call TRBD2 (7 bases). The CDR3 is made up of 16 amino acids. CDR1 is MGHRA, CDR2 YSYEKL, per germline. The V end was cut by 1 base, the J end by 3 bases, with 15 bases between. CDR3 bases: TGCGCCAGCAGCCAAGGCCCCGGGGGGCTGGAAGAGACCCAGTACTTC. It encodes CASSQGPGGLEETQYF.

The chain recombines TRBV6-1 with TRBJ1-6, with D uncertain. Germline V gene lookup returns CDR1 MNHNS and CDR2 SASEGT. This CDR3 spans 12 amino acids. V dropped 0 bases and J dropped 11 bases, with 5 bases sitting between them. The CDR3 protein is CASSEASAPLHF. CDR3 nucleotides: TGTGCCAGCAGTGAAGCGAGCGCACCCCTCCACTTT.

The chain employs TRBV29-1 and TRBJ2-7; 8 bases fit TRBD1. V lost 4 bases and J lost 0; bases outside the gene matches: 2. CDR1 is SQVTM and CDR2 is ANQGSEA in the germline V gene. The CDR3 is made up of 13 amino acids. The CDR3 bases are TGCAGCGTTGCAGGGGGCAGCTCCTACGAGCAGTACTTC. This gives the protein CSVAGGSSYEQYF.

The CDR3 DNA reads as TGTGCCAGTAGGTCGGTAGGGGCGGGTCAGCCCCAGCATTTT. It yields the protein CASRSVGAGQPQHF. The chain joins TRBV19 to TRBJ1-5; the D gene is possibly TRBD1 (5 bases). The CDR3 runs 14 residues. V was cut by 6 bases and J by 6 bases, with 15 bases left in between. The V gene's germline CDR1 is LNHDA and CDR2 SQIVND (reference sequence).

The gene calls are TRBV15 and TRBJ1-1, with TRBD1 matching 9 bases. The V segment lost 7 bases and the J segment 5 bases; nucleotides outside the gene matches: 11. From germline, CDR1 is LNHNV and CDR2 YYDKDF (reference sequence). The CDR3 totals 15 residues. CDR3 residues: CATNSLQGARTEAFF. CDR3 DNA: TGTGCCACCAACTCGCTACAGGGGGCGCGAACTGAAGCTTTCTTT.

The chain employs TRBV30 and TRBJ1-3, with 7 bases aligning to TRBD1. Trimming at V came to 8 bases and at J to 1 base, leaving 11 bases not matched to a gene. The germline V gene encodes CDR1 GTSNPN and CDR2 SVGIG (reference sequence). The CDR3 extends over 15 amino acids. The CDR3 DNA is TGTGCCCACACCAGGGGGACATCTTCTGGAAACACCATATATTTT. Its translation is CAHTRGTSSGNTIYF.